These T cell receptor beta chains were read from a single sample in a study of OX40 agonist ivuxolimab in advanced cancers. Repertoires were generated with immunoSEQ multiplex PCR, while TCRdb's copy carries only in-frame clones and drops some. Of approximately 31,000 clones listed, approximately 88% are singletons. This material consisted of CD4+ or CD8+ T cells sorted from blood, taken in a trial of the OX40 agonist ivuxolimab. All receptors derive from an adult with an advanced solid tumor such as melanoma, head and neck, liver or kidney cancer. Both conserved end residues are part of each CDR3. Each record gives: V gene, J gene, D gene, clone size, CDR3 protein, CDR3 DNA. D genes are given only for firm matches. Clone size, where shown, is once, few, many, or a class for clones that have expanded.

>TRBV10-2|TRBJ2-3|TRBD2|-
CASSDLGGGPSTDTQYF
TGCGCCAGCAGTGATTTGGGCGGGGGGCCAAGCACAGATACGCAGTATTTT
>TRBV11-2|TRBJ1-2|TRBD1|-
CASNWGTENGYTF
TGTGCCAGCAACTGGGGGACAGAGAATGGCTACACCTTC
>TRBV4-3|TRBJ1-2|TRBD1|-
CASSFSGTGEGYGYTF
TGCGCCAGCAGCTTCTCCGGGACAGGGGAAGGATATGGCTACACCTTC
>TRBV14|TRBJ2-7|-|-
CASSQGTRQYF
TGTGCCAGCAGCCAAGGCACTCGGCAGTACTTC
>TRBV11-2|TRBJ2-7|-|-
CASSTWASGTYEQYF
TGTGCCAGCAGCACGTGGGCCTCCGGGACCTACGAGCAGTACTTC
>TRBV7-9|TRBJ1-2|TRBD1|-
CASSPLPSGQVVYGYTF
TGTGCCAGCAGCCCTCTCCCATCGGGACAGGTAGTCTATGGCTACACCTTC
>TRBV19|TRBJ2-1|TRBD1|-
CANRDRVSYNEQFF
TGTGCCAACCGCGACAGGGTCAGTTACAATGAGCAGTTCTTC
>TRBV6-5|TRBJ1-2|-|-
CASSSHREGYGYTF
TGTGCCAGCAGTTCTCACAGGGAGGGATATGGCTACACCTTC
>TRBV27|TRBJ1-1|-|-
CASSPENRATEAFF
TGTGCCAGCAGTCCCGAGAACAGGGCCACTGAAGCTTTCTTT
>TRBV6-5|TRBJ2-1|-|-
CASSYSTHNEQFF
TGTGCCAGCAGTTACTCGACGCACAATGAGCAGTTCTTC
>TRBV15|TRBJ1-1|-|once
CATSRDRSPGTEAFF
TGTGCCACCAGCAGAGATCGGTCGCCGGGCACTGAAGCTTTCTTT
>TRBV7-6|TRBJ2-7|TRBD1|-
CASSFGQGFYEQYF
TGTGCTAGCAGCTTTGGACAGGGGTTCTACGAGCAGTACTTC
>TRBV10-2|TRBJ2-3|-|-
CASSEGSSTDTQYF
TGCGCCAGCAGTGAAGGCTCTAGCACAGATACGCAGTATTTT
>TRBV5-5|TRBJ2-7|-|-
CASSLGPAPDEQYF
TGTGCCAGCAGCCTAGGGCCCGCCCCCGACGAGCAGTACTTC
>TRBV5-6|TRBJ2-1|-|once
CASRGEQGHEQFF
TGTGCCAGCAGGGGGGAACAGGGTCATGAGCAGTTCTTC
>TRBV4-1|TRBJ1-6|-|-
CASSQVWAENSPLHF
TGCGCCAGCAGCCAAGTGTGGGCGGAGAATTCACCCCTCCACTTT
>TRBV4-1|TRBJ2-7|TRBD1|-
CASSHEDRGAYEQYF
TGCGCCAGCAGCCATGAAGACAGGGGGGCCTACGAGCAGTACTTC
>TRBV19|TRBJ1-6|-|-
CASSIAGDGDSPLHF
TGTGCCAGTAGTATAGCAGGGGACGGCGATTCACCCCTCCACTTT
>TRBV7-7|TRBJ2-2|-|few
CASVVAGELFF
TGTGCTAGCGTAGTGGCCGGGGAGCTGTTTTTT
>TRBV9|TRBJ1-1|TRBD1|-
CASSAYSTGVNTEAFF
TGTGCCAGCAGCGCATATTCGACAGGGGTGAACACTGAAGCTTTCTTT
>TRBV5-1|TRBJ2-7|-|-
CASSGGDSVYEQYF
TGCGCCAGCAGCGGAGGGGACAGCGTTTACGAGCAGTACTTC
>TRBV4-1|TRBJ2-7|-|-
CASSQEGSYHEQYF
TGCGCCAGCAGCCAAGAGGGTTCTTACCACGAGCAGTACTTC
>TRBV6-5|TRBJ2-5|-|once
CASTPGHIETQYF
TGTGCCAGCACCCCCGGGCATATAGAGACCCAGTACTTC
>TRBV6-5|TRBJ1-1|-|-
CASSRGGVNTEAFF
TGTGCCAGCAGCCGGGGGGGCGTGAACACTGAAGCTTTCTTT